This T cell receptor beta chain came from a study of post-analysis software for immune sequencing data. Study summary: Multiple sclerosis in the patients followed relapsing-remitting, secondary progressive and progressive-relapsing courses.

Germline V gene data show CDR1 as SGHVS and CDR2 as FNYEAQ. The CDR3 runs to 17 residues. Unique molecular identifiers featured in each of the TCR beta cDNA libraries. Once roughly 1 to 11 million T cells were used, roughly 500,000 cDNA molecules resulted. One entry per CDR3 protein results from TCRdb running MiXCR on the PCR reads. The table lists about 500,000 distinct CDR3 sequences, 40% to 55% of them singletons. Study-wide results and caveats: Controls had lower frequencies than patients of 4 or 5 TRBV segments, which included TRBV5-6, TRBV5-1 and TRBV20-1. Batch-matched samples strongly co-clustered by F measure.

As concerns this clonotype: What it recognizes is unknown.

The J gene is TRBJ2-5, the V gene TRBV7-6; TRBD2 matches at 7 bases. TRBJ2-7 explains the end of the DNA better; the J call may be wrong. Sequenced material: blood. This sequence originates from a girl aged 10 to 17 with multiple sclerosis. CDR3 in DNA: TGTGCCAGCAACCCAGGAGGAGGTCTAGCGGACCTATACGAGCAGTACTTC. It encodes CASNPGGGLADLYEQYF.